This record looks at one T cell receptor beta chain sequence and its context. Antigen unknown. The conserved final phenylalanine or tryptophan is absent from the CDR3, which likely points to a read error. CDR1 SEHNR and CDR2 FQNEAQ come from the germline V gene (reference sequence). The CDR3 contains 13 residues. V lost 5 bases and J lost 2, with 9 bases in between. This sample is part of a study of glioma-infiltrating T cells. Overall study findings and caveats: CDR3 overlap between tissue and blood was very small. Gliomas, especially low-grade, showed above-expected tissue-blood divergence; non-neoplastic patients showed below.

Using RNA template, CDR3s of TCR alpha and beta were amplified with iRepertoire arm-PCR. For one-step reverse transcription and amplification, 100-400 ng of tissue mRNA or PBMC total RNA was used. A single record per CDR3 protein comes from TCRdb applying MiXCR to the multiplex PCR reads. Of about 130,000 distinct CDR3 sequences in the sample, approximately 25% were seen once. The clonotype originates from a human donor with low-grade glioma or glioblastoma, undergoing nonglioma brain surgery, or in good health (not recorded which). This chain connects TRBV7-9 to TRBJ2-5, with a tentative D call TRBD1 (5 bases). Sequencing used glioma tissue, nonneoplastic brain tissue, or PBMCs (not recorded which). The CDR3 region is CASSPDSQETQYL. The CDR3 DNA reads TGTGCCAGCAGCCCTGACAGTCAAGAGACCCAGTACCTC.